Detailed here is one T cell receptor beta chain. Its antigen remains unidentified. No base qualities exist here, and no much larger clone lies one base off it. This sample stems from a study of blood T cell repertoires in COVID-19 (dated by TCRdb to the early 2020s). Regarding the complete study: Samples from collaborators originated in the United States, Italy and Spain and spanned both the acute and convalescent phases of COVID-19. The material from the prospective study consisted of cDNA or gDNA derived from T cells, B-cell-depleted T cells, or PBMCs. Subjects who had been exposed to COVID-19, were actively infected with it, or had recovered from it provided the deeply sampled blood TCRbeta repertoires that made up the dataset. The repertoires were released in a freely available public database intended as a resource for research on the immune response to SARS-CoV-2. The samples were drawn from two sources: the first 160 participants of the ongoing ImmuneRACE study, and 1,200 or so subjects contributed by 6 global collaborators. A de-identified subject ID, COVID-19 status, age in years and sex were almost always included in the sample metadata. Where available, HLA class I and class II types were obtained from metadata supplied by the sample provider rather than from assay-based typing.

The CDR3 runs 15 amino acids, cysteine and phenylalanine included. The DNA shown is the 45-base CDR3, in frame from base 1. Here V drops 6 bases and J drops 6 bases, and the junction holds 6 bases not matched to any gene. CDR1 and CDR2, per the germline V gene, are MDHEN and SYDVKM. What the study reported, not specific to this receptor: The quantity of clinical and demographic metadata differed by source and by participant and was supplied without curation.

Samples from volunteer blood donors who had recovered from COVID-19 were contributed by a second Seattle source. The collaborating institutions used their own protocols to collect whole blood in K2EDTA tubes. For TCRbeta analysis, collaborators shipped samples as frozen whole blood, isolated PBMCs, or DNA extracted from either of those sample types. The immunoSEQ Assay, a bias-controlled multiplex PCR, was used to amplify TCRbeta CDR3 regions from genomic DNA. As for how the authors treated the data: The number of nucleated cells in each sample was estimated by amplification of reference gene primers within the assay. To quantify the absolute abundance of each unique TCRbeta CDR3 rearrangement, sequence reads were collapsed and filtered. For each sample, productive Simpson clonality was calculated by taking the square root of Simpson's diversity index across productive rearrangements. Here the immuneACCESS table is served through TCRdb, limited to in-frame sequences with V and J called. Missing clones are a known gap in these copies; in checked studies unresolved V genes cover under half, and the rest lacks a known reason. V and J calls and clone size follow that table, whereas D and trimming were derived from the DNA. Across this sample there are 200,000 to 300,000 clones, with about four fifths seen only once. The ten largest clones take up more than 1.5% of the sample.

The chain is encoded by TRBV28 joined to TRBJ1-6; 9 bases in between match TRBD1. The sequence came from a woman aged 40 to 50 who had recovered from COVID-19. Specimen: peripheral blood. The nucleotide sequence reads TGTGCCAGCAGCCCCCCGACAGGGGGTAATTCACCCCTCCACTTT. Its amino acids are CASSPPTGGNSPLHF.